This T cell receptor (beta chain) was sequenced during a study of blood T cell repertoires in COVID-19. Overall study context: The cDNA or gDNA used as material had been derived from T cells, B-cell-depleted T cells, or PBMCs.

The germline V and J ends were trimmed by 4 bases and 5 bases, with 18 bases remaining between them. Per germline, CDR1 SGHRS and CDR2 YFSETQ. The CDR3 extends over 15 amino acids. Authors' methods: Quantification of nucleated cells was approximated via reference gene primer amplification. Assay: immunoSEQ multiplex PCR; the TCRdb copy retains only in-frame clones and omits some. V, J and clone size are taken as reported in that table, and D and trimming were inferred from the DNA itself. Among some 200,000 clones, 84% were seen once, and the ten largest hold 13% to 15%. This clonotype was obtained from a man aged 30-40 years with active or convalescent COVID-19. Sample: peripheral blood. The V gene is TRBV5-1, the J gene TRBJ2-5, with a weak D call TRBD2 (6 bases). The CDR3 sequence: CASSTGGTGWETQYF. The CDR3 DNA sequence: TGCGCCAGCAGCACTGGAGGGACTGGATGGGAGACCCAGTACTTC. The full variable domain, rest sourced from reference TRBV5-1 and TRBJ2-5, is KAGVTQTPRYLIKTRGQQVTLSCSPISGHRSVSWYQQTPGQGLQFLFEYFSETQRNKGNFPGRFSGRQFSNSRSEMNVSTLELGDSALYLCASSTGGTGWETQYFGPGTRLLVL.